This is a list of T cell receptor beta chains from one sample in a study of metastatic and nonmetastatic thyroid tumors. MiXCR was used by TCRdb to re-call the PCR reads. The sample includes fewer than 25,000 clones, 31% seen only once; the top ten take over 12%. Input material: blood. All receptors derive from a female donor with papillary thyroid cancer or a benign thyroid nodule (not recorded which). Some clones in this sample may be carry-over from other donors' samples. Each CDR3 is given with its conserved first and last residue. Fields, in order: D gene, clone size, V gene, J gene, CDR3 protein, CDR3 DNA. The D gene is left open where the match is weak. A row's size may be missing; if present it is once, few, many or a size class.

d_call: .; clone_size: .; v_call: TRBV29-1; j_call: TRBJ1-2; cdr3_aa: CSVEWQYGYTF; cdr3_nt: TGCAGCGTTGAATGGCAGTATGGCTACACCTTC
d_call: .; clone_size: medium-sized; v_call: TRBV19; j_call: TRBJ2-1; cdr3_aa: CASSIAGTVYNEQFF; cdr3_nt: TGTGCCAGTAGTATTGCAGGTACGGTTTACAATGAGCAGTTCTTC
d_call: .; clone_size: many; v_call: TRBV30; j_call: TRBJ1-1; cdr3_aa: CAWSVRQNTEAFF; cdr3_nt: TGTGCCTGGAGTGTACGACAGAACACTGAAGCTTTCTTT
d_call: .; clone_size: medium-sized; v_call: TRBV19; j_call: TRBJ1-5; cdr3_aa: CASSIPRVWGQPQHF; cdr3_nt: TGTGCCAGTAGTATCCCGAGGGTGTGGGGTCAGCCCCAGCATTTT
d_call: .; clone_size: .; v_call: TRBV18; j_call: TRBJ1-2; cdr3_aa: CASSERGDGHTF; cdr3_nt: TGTGCCAGCTCTGAGAGGGGGGATGGCCACACCTTC
d_call: TRBD2; clone_size: many; v_call: TRBV11-1; j_call: TRBJ2-7; cdr3_aa: CASSLSPPAGAGYEQYF; cdr3_nt: TGTGCCAGCAGCTTATCACCCCCAGCGGGAGCAGGATACGAGCAGTACTTC
d_call: .; clone_size: few; v_call: TRBV6-2/TRBV6-3; j_call: TRBJ2-7; cdr3_aa: CASSPPASRGSYYEQYF; cdr3_nt: TGTGCCAGCAGCCCCCCGGCCAGCAGGGGATCTTACTACGAGCAGTACTTC
d_call: TRBD1; clone_size: many; v_call: TRBV7-9; j_call: TRBJ2-5; cdr3_aa: CASSRMRTGRQETQYF; cdr3_nt: TGTGCCAGCAGCCGAATGCGGACAGGGCGGCAAGAGACCCAGTACTTC
d_call: TRBD2; clone_size: .; v_call: TRBV6-1; j_call: TRBJ2-1; cdr3_aa: CASSPPLAGVDEHFF; cdr3_nt: TGTGCCAGCAGTCCCCCGCTAGCGGGGGTAGATGAGCACTTCTTC
d_call: .; clone_size: few; v_call: TRBV10-3; j_call: TRBJ1-1; cdr3_aa: CAIRASDSTEAFF; cdr3_nt: TGTGCCATCAGAGCCTCGGACAGCACTGAAGCTTTCTTT
d_call: TRBD2; clone_size: .; v_call: TRBV20-1; j_call: TRBJ2-3; cdr3_aa: CSAELAGALDTQYF; cdr3_nt: TGCAGTGCCGAACTAGCGGGAGCTCTAGATACGCAGTATTTT
d_call: .; clone_size: .; v_call: TRBV2; j_call: TRBJ2-7; cdr3_aa: CASSDDTRYEQYF; cdr3_nt: TGTGCCAGCAGTGACGACACCCGCTACGAGCAGTACTTC
d_call: .; clone_size: .; v_call: TRBV3-1; j_call: TRBJ2-7; cdr3_aa: CASSQVGSEQYF; cdr3_nt: TGTGCCAGCAGCCAAGTCGGCTCCGAGCAGTACTTC
d_call: .; clone_size: many; v_call: TRBV28; j_call: TRBJ2-1; cdr3_aa: CASSLHQGGSYNEQFF; cdr3_nt: TGTGCCAGCAGTTTGCACCAGGGGGGTTCCTACAATGAGCAGTTCTTC
d_call: TRBD2; clone_size: .; v_call: TRBV5-1; j_call: TRBJ2-1; cdr3_aa: CASSLFSGRMDEQFF; cdr3_nt: TGCGCCAGCAGCTTGTTTAGCGGGAGAATGGATGAGCAGTTCTTC
d_call: TRBD1; clone_size: few; v_call: TRBV6-1; j_call: TRBJ2-7; cdr3_aa: CASRGQGGGEQYF; cdr3_nt: TGTGCCAGCAGGGGACAGGGAGGAGGCGAGCAGTACTTC
d_call: TRBD2; clone_size: medium-sized; v_call: TRBV5-1; j_call: TRBJ2-1; cdr3_aa: CASSRSGTSGMYNEQFF; cdr3_nt: TGCGCCAGCAGCAGGTCCGGGACTAGCGGAATGTACAATGAGCAGTTCTTC
d_call: .; clone_size: many; v_call: TRBV5-1; j_call: TRBJ2-5; cdr3_aa: CASSLRETQYF; cdr3_nt: TGCGCCAGCAGCTTACGAGAGACCCAGTACTTC
d_call: TRBD1; clone_size: medium-sized; v_call: TRBV18; j_call: TRBJ1-1; cdr3_aa: CASSRRDRSLMNTEAFF; cdr3_nt: TGTGCCAGCTCACGCCGGGACAGATCCTTAATGAACACTGAAGCTTTCTTT
d_call: TRBD2; clone_size: few; v_call: TRBV15; j_call: TRBJ2-2; cdr3_aa: CATSRKREWTGELFF; cdr3_nt: TGTGCCACCAGCAGAAAGCGGGAGTGGACCGGGGAGCTGTTTTTT
d_call: .; clone_size: medium-sized; v_call: TRBV25-1; j_call: TRBJ1-6; cdr3_aa: CASSGTGFNSPLHF; cdr3_nt: TGTGCCAGCAGCGGGACGGGATTTAATTCACCCCTCCACTTT
d_call: .; clone_size: few; v_call: TRBV2; j_call: TRBJ1-6; cdr3_aa: CASSLGHPTNSPLHF; cdr3_nt: TGTGCCAGCAGCTTGGGACACCCTACGAATTCACCCCTCCACTTT
d_call: TRBD1; clone_size: many; v_call: TRBV5-4; j_call: TRBJ1-1; cdr3_aa: CASRHRTGTNTEAFF; cdr3_nt: TGTGCCAGCAGACATCGGACAGGGACGAACACTGAAGCTTTCTTT
d_call: TRBD2; clone_size: .; v_call: TRBV13; j_call: TRBJ2-7; cdr3_aa: CASSLEAGGFDQYF; cdr3_nt: TGTGCTAGCAGCTTAGAAGCGGGAGGGTTCGATCAGTACTTC
d_call: TRBD1; clone_size: many; v_call: TRBV5-1; j_call: TRBJ1-1; cdr3_aa: CASSQGTGGTEAFF; cdr3_nt: TGCGCCAGCAGCCAAGGGACAGGGGGCACTGAAGCTTTCTTT
d_call: TRBD1; clone_size: many; v_call: TRBV2; j_call: TRBJ1-4; cdr3_aa: CASSEAYRGTNEKLFF; cdr3_nt: TGTGCCAGCAGTGAGGCCTACAGGGGTACTAATGAAAAACTGTTTTTT
d_call: .; clone_size: medium-sized; v_call: TRBV20-1; j_call: TRBJ1-3; cdr3_aa: CSASKGGRVAGNTIYF; cdr3_nt: TGCAGTGCCTCTAAGGGGGGCAGGGTGGCCGGAAACACCATATATTTT
d_call: TRBD1; clone_size: many; v_call: TRBV7-9; j_call: TRBJ1-2; cdr3_aa: CASSKQGARGYTF; cdr3_nt: TGTGCCAGCAGCAAACAGGGGGCGCGGGGCTACACCTTC
d_call: TRBD2; clone_size: .; v_call: TRBV11-2; j_call: TRBJ2-1; cdr3_aa: CASSSGAVSGGYEQFF; cdr3_nt: TGTGCCAGCAGCTCGGGGGCGGTTAGCGGGGGCTATGAGCAGTTCTTC
d_call: TRBD1; clone_size: .; v_call: TRBV7-8; j_call: TRBJ2-7; cdr3_aa: CASSLGNRGLTYEQYF; cdr3_nt: TGTGCCAGCAGCTTAGGCAACAGGGGTCTCACCTACGAGCAGTACTTC
d_call: .; clone_size: many; v_call: TRBV15; j_call: TRBJ2-1; cdr3_aa: CATSRDTASYNEQFF; cdr3_nt: TGTGCCACCAGCAGAGATACCGCAAGCTACAATGAGCAGTTCTTC
d_call: .; clone_size: .; v_call: TRBV5-1; j_call: TRBJ2-1; cdr3_aa: CASSLGNNEQFF; cdr3_nt: TGCGCCAGCAGCTTGGGGAACAATGAGCAGTTCTTC
d_call: .; clone_size: once; v_call: TRBV5-1; j_call: TRBJ1-5; cdr3_aa: CASSLEGHPNQPQHF; cdr3_nt: TGCGCCAGCAGCTTGGAGGGGCACCCAAATCAGCCCCAGCATTTT
d_call: TRBD1; clone_size: many; v_call: TRBV7-9; j_call: TRBJ1-1; cdr3_aa: CASSFGQGNFEAFF; cdr3_nt: TGTGCCAGCAGCTTTGGACAGGGAAACTTTGAAGCTTTCTTT
d_call: .; clone_size: few; v_call: TRBV6-1; j_call: TRBJ1-3; cdr3_aa: CASSGQRTVGNTIYF; cdr3_nt: TGTGCCAGCAGTGGGCAACGGACAGTTGGAAACACCATATATTTT
d_call: TRBD2; clone_size: medium-sized; v_call: TRBV4-1; j_call: TRBJ2-5; cdr3_aa: CASSQEPLAGLQETQYF; cdr3_nt: TGCGCCAGCAGCCAAGAACCATTAGCGGGCCTCCAAGAGACCCAGTACTTC
d_call: .; clone_size: many; v_call: TRBV24-1; j_call: TRBJ2-1; cdr3_aa: CATSDLLDGGAGSEQFF; cdr3_nt: TGTGCCACCAGTGATTTGCTTGATGGGGGGGCTGGGAGTGAGCAGTTCTTC
d_call: .; clone_size: many; v_call: TRBV29-1; j_call: TRBJ1-1; cdr3_aa: CSVEDGVHTEAFF; cdr3_nt: TGCAGCGTTGAAGATGGGGTTCACACTGAAGCTTTCTTT
d_call: .; clone_size: once; v_call: TRBV7-8; j_call: TRBJ2-7; cdr3_aa: CASSLYDYRTNYEQYF; cdr3_nt: TGTGCCAGCAGCTTATATGACTACCGAACAAATTACGAGCAGTACTTC
d_call: .; clone_size: .; v_call: TRBV4-1; j_call: TRBJ2-7; cdr3_aa: CASSLEARGAVYEQYF; cdr3_nt: TGCGCCAGCAGCCTAGAAGCTAGGGGGGCCGTCTACGAGCAGTACTTC
d_call: .; clone_size: many; v_call: TRBV15; j_call: TRBJ1-4; cdr3_aa: CATRTGSHNEKLFF; cdr3_nt: TGTGCCACCAGGACAGGCTCTCATAATGAAAAACTGTTTTTT
d_call: TRBD1; clone_size: .; v_call: TRBV5-1; j_call: TRBJ1-1; cdr3_aa: CASSLGGQGAGNTEAFF; cdr3_nt: TGCGCCAGCAGCTTGGGAGGGCAGGGGGCAGGGAACACTGAAGCTTTCTTT
d_call: TRBD1; clone_size: medium-sized; v_call: TRBV19; j_call: TRBJ1-6; cdr3_aa: CASSGPRTGHSPLHF; cdr3_nt: TGTGCCAGTTCGGGGCCTAGGACAGGGCATTCACCCCTCCACTTT
d_call: .; clone_size: .; v_call: TRBV4-2; j_call: TRBJ1-1; cdr3_aa: CASSPTGVMNTEAFF; cdr3_nt: TGTGCCAGCAGCCCGACAGGAGTTATGAACACTGAAGCTTTCTTT
d_call: .; clone_size: .; v_call: TRBV27; j_call: TRBJ2-7; cdr3_aa: CASSSSPDGNHDQYF; cdr3_nt: TGTGCCAGCAGTTCGTCCCCTGACGGGAACCACGACCAGTACTTC
d_call: TRBD1; clone_size: many; v_call: TRBV15; j_call: TRBJ1-2; cdr3_aa: CATSRGGTGEIYGYTF; cdr3_nt: TGTGCCACCAGCAGAGGGGGGACAGGGGAAATCTATGGCTACACCTTC
d_call: .; clone_size: .; v_call: TRBV27; j_call: TRBJ1-6; cdr3_aa: CASSFNMNSPLHF; cdr3_nt: TGTGCCAGCAGTTTCAACATGAATTCACCCCTCCACTTT
d_call: TRBD2; clone_size: .; v_call: TRBV30; j_call: TRBJ2-2; cdr3_aa: CAWSKKVLAGGLNTGELFF; cdr3_nt: TGTGCCTGGAGTAAAAAAGTTCTAGCGGGAGGATTGAACACCGGGGAGCTGTTTTTT
d_call: .; clone_size: many; v_call: TRBV7-6; j_call: TRBJ2-3; cdr3_aa: CASSAYSTDTQYF; cdr3_nt: TGTGCCAGCAGCGCCTATAGCACAGATACGCAGTATTTT
d_call: TRBD1; clone_size: .; v_call: TRBV5-1; j_call: TRBJ2-2; cdr3_aa: CASSPETGGVRNTGELFF; cdr3_nt: TGCGCCAGCAGCCCGGAGACAGGGGGCGTTAGGAACACCGGGGAGCTGTTTTTT
d_call: TRBD2; clone_size: .; v_call: TRBV15; j_call: TRBJ2-5; cdr3_aa: CATSTGTSDQETQYF; cdr3_nt: TGTGCCACCAGCACCGGGACTAGCGACCAAGAGACCCAGTACTTC
d_call: TRBD1; clone_size: few; v_call: TRBV6-1; j_call: TRBJ2-5; cdr3_aa: CASSHGTGGGETQYF; cdr3_nt: TGTGCCAGCAGCCACGGGACAGGGGGCGGAGAGACCCAGTACTTC
d_call: TRBD1; clone_size: .; v_call: TRBV30; j_call: TRBJ1-6; cdr3_aa: CAWSVPGTVGTSPLHF; cdr3_nt: TGTGCCTGGAGTGTACCCGGGACAGTGGGGACGTCACCCCTCCACTTT